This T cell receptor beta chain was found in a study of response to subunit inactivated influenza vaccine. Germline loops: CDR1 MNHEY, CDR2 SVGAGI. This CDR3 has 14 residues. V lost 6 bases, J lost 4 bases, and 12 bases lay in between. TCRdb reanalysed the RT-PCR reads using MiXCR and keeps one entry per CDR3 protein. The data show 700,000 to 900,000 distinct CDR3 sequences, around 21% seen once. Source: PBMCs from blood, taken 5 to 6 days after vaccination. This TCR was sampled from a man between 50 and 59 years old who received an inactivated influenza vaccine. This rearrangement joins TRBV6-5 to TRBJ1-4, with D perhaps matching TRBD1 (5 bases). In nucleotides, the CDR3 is TGTGCCAGCAGAAAGGGGTTTTATAATGAAAAACTGTTTTTT. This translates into CASRKGFYNEKLFF.